This entry lists 2 T cell receptor beta chains sequenced from one sample in a study of T cell clonality in common variable immunodeficiency. Sequenced by immunoSEQ multiplex PCR; TCRdb stores in-frame clones only, minus some. This sample shows about 42,000 clones and no singletons; roughly 2.1% rests with the ten largest. Sequencing input: peripheral blood mononuclear cells. These receptors were taken from a person between 18 and 70 years old in good health.

Ten or more counts support this clone. Read sequence stops 3 residues before the CDR3 end, and the germline J gene provides the missing end. The chain combines TRBV15 with TRBJ2-1, with D unclear. Trimming left V 1 base short and J 2 bases short, with 9 bases between. This CDR3 contains 15 residues. CDR1 and CDR2 from the germline V gene are LNHNV and YYDKDF (reference sequence). CDR3 bases read: TGTGCCACCAGCAGAGGAGGTCTTACCTACAATGAG. The encoded protein is CATSRGGLTYNE. The whole CDR3 reads CATSRGGLTYNEQFF. Looking up the rest from reference TRBV15 and TRBJ2-1 gives the full variable domain: DAMVIQNPRYQVTQFGKPVTLSCSQTLNHNVMYWYQQKSSQAPKLLFHYYDKDFNNEADTPDNFQSRRPNTSFCFLDIRSPGLGDTAMYLCATSRGGLTYNEQFFGPGTRLTVL.

This clone was counted many times. The CDR3 loop is CASSLQGQGIGGYTF. The sequenced CDR3 bases are TGTGCCAGCAGTCTTCAGGGACAGGGGATTGGTGGC. V and J are TRBV7-2 and TRBJ1-2, with TRBD1 identical over 10 bases. The read gets to within 3 residues of the CDR3 end, and the germline J gene fills in the rest. The V and J ends lost 6 bases and 7 bases, in that order; junction bases with no gene match: 11. The CDR3 is 15 residues long. Germline CDR1 is SGHTA and CDR2 is FQGNSA.